The next 18 T cell receptor beta chains were all read from a single sample in a study of OX40 agonist ivuxolimab in advanced cancers. The table came from immunoSEQ multiplex PCR; TCRdb's copy has only in-frame clones and leaves some out. The table lists some 15,000 clones, 70% to 90% of them singletons. Here the sequenced sample was CD4+ or CD8+ T cells sorted from blood, taken in a trial of the OX40 agonist ivuxolimab. These receptors came from an adult with an advanced solid tumor such as melanoma, head and neck, liver or kidney cancer.

The chain couples TRBV28 to TRBJ2-5; the D is unclear. CDR1 is MDHEN and CDR2 is SYDVKM in the germline V gene. V dropped 5 bases and J dropped 3 bases, with 13 bases sitting between them. This CDR3 contains 14 residues. In DNA, the CDR3 is TGTGCCAGCAGTCCCCCCTTAGTGGAAGAGACCCAGTACTTC. Protein sequence: CASSPPLVEETQYF.

The chain employs TRBV6-1 and TRBJ1-5; D gene uncertain. V was pared by 5 bases and J by 1 base, with 6 bases between. The CDR3 is 13 amino acids. The germline CDR1 and CDR2 sequences are MNHNS and SASEGT. The CDR3 region is CASSYRSNQPQHF. Here the CDR3 DNA reads TGTGCCAGCAGTTATAGAAGCAATCAGCCCCAGCATTTT.

This chain joins TRBV5-4 and TRBJ1-1, with a possible D match to TRBD1 (5 bases). Germline V gives CDR1 SGHNT, CDR2 YYREEE (reference sequence). Trimming shortened V by 0 bases and J by 4 bases, and 10 bases separated the two germline ends. There are 14 residues in the CDR3. The CDR3 DNA reads TGTGCCAGCAGCTTGGAGGGGTACCGCACTGAAGCTTTCTTT. Its protein is CASSLEGYRTEAFF.

The V and J genes are TRBV12-5 and TRBJ1-5; D is uncertain. Germline V gene lookup returns CDR1 LGHNT and CDR2 FRNRAP. V was trimmed by 0 bases and J by 6 bases, leaving 6 bases between them. This CDR3 has 13 amino acids. CDR3 residues: CASGLVRGQPQHF. For the CDR3, the DNA is TGTGCTAGTGGTTTGGTACGGGGTCAGCCCCAGCATTTT.

This clone occurred a few times. The V gene is TRBV7-3, the J gene TRBJ2-1; 9 bases match TRBD1. V was pared by 5 bases and J by 6 bases, with 17 bases of the junction left unmatched. Germline lookup yields CDR1 SGHTA and CDR2 FQGTGA. The CDR3 runs 18 residues. The chain's CDR3 is CASSPRNYRDRDTNEQFF. For the CDR3, the DNA is TGTGCCAGCAGCCCACGTAATTACCGGGACAGGGATACCAATGAGCAGTTCTTC.

The chain carries TRBV9 and TRBJ1-6; 9 nucleotides match TRBD1. Losses at the gene ends were 3 bases for V and 8 bases for J; bases not matched to a gene: 12. The CDR3 is 17 amino acids. Per germline, CDR1 SGDLS and CDR2 YYNGEE. The DNA of the CDR3 is TGTGCCAGCAGCGCCCAGGGGACAGGGTCTTACGATTCACCCCTCCACTTT. This gives the protein CASSAQGTGSYDSPLHF.

The V gene is TRBV10-3, the J gene TRBJ1-5; no reliable D call. V gave up 8 bases and J gave up 4 bases, with 12 bases separating them. The length of the CDR3 is 13 residues. Germline V CDR1 and CDR2: ENHRY, SYGVKD. DNA of the CDR3: TGTGCCATCGGGCTGGACGGGAATCAGCCCCAGCATTTT. Amino acids: CAIGLDGNQPQHF.

The J gene is TRBJ1-4, the V gene TRBV5-4; D might be TRBD1 (6 bases). The CDR3 has 14 residues. The germline V gene has CDR1 SGHNT and CDR2 YYREEE (reference sequence). The CDR3 bases are TGTGCGTGGAGGCGGGGGGCGTCTAATGAAAAACTGTTTTTT. Encoded protein: CAWRRGASNEKLFF.

The chain recombines TRBV5-1 with TRBJ2-5; 8 nucleotides align to TRBD1. This CDR3 region has 16 residues. CDR1 is SGHRS, CDR2 YFSETQ, per germline. After removal of 4 bases from V and 2 bases from J, the junction contained 10 bases not matched to a gene. The CDR3 region is CASSTPRDRFQETQYF. DNA for the CDR3: TGCGCCAGCAGCACACCCCGGGACAGGTTTCAAGAGACCCAGTACTTC.

The chain recombines TRBV4-2 with TRBJ2-7; D gene unclear. V was trimmed by 3 bases and J by 3 bases, leaving 3 bases between them. CDR3 size: 11 residues. Germline CDR1 and CDR2: LGHNA and YNFKEQ. CDR3 DNA: TGTGCCAGCAGCCACGGCTACGAGCAGTACTTC. Encoded protein: CASSHGYEQYF.

This clone has just one count. V usage is TRBV14 and J usage is TRBJ2-7; D may be TRBD1 or TRBD2 (5 bases each). The CDR3 has 15 amino acids. CDR1 and CDR2 (germline): SGHDN, FVKESK. V lost 4 bases and J 5 bases, leaving 18 bases between the germline ends. CDR3 loop: CASSPGTASVNEQYF. CDR3 bases: TGTGCCAGCAGCCCTGGGACCGCTTCTGTGAACGAGCAGTACTTC. Variable domain in full (rest from reference TRBV14 and TRBJ2-7): EAGVTQFPSHSVIEKGQTVTLRCDPISGHDNLYWYRRVMGKEIKFLLHFVKESKQDESGMPNNRFLAERTGGTYSTLKVQPAELEDSGVYFCASSPGTASVNEQYFGPGTRLTVT.

The chain carries TRBV2 and TRBJ1-2; D possibly corresponds to TRBD1 (6 bases). Between the trimmed V and J ends, which lost 4 bases and 3 bases, there was a span of 15 bases. CDR1 and CDR2 from the germline V gene are SNHLY and FYNNEI. This CDR3 is 15 amino acids long. In DNA form, the CDR3 reads TGTGCCAGCAGTGCCACGGGCACAGGGTACTATGGCTACACCTTC. It encodes CASSATGTGYYGYTF.

This clone was observed a single time. CDR3 region: CASTVCLAYKSRANVLTF. CDR3 nucleotides: TGTGCCAGCACAGTCTGTCTTGCGTACAAAAGTCGGGCCAACGTCCTGACTTTC. The chain is built from TRBV5-4 and TRBJ2-6; no definite D call. Germline CDR1 is SGHNT and CDR2 is YYREEE (reference sequence). The CDR3 length is 18 residues. Trimming took off 6 bases at V and 5 bases at J, with 24 bases between the two ends.

The gene calls are TRBV7-6 and TRBJ2-5; 8 bases map to TRBD1. Germline lookup yields CDR1 SGHVS and CDR2 FNYEAQ. After removal of 3 bases from V and 3 bases from J, the junction contained 6 bases not matched to a gene. This CDR3 is 15 amino acids long. The chain's CDR3 is CASSFRTGPKETQYF. In DNA, the CDR3 is TGTGCCAGCAGCTTCCGGACAGGGCCAAAAGAGACCCAGTACTTC. Looking up the rest from reference TRBV7-6 and TRBJ2-5 gives the full variable domain: GAGVSQSPRYKVTKRGQDVALRCDPISGHVSLYWYRQALGQGPEFLTYFNYEAQQDKSGLPNDRFSAERPEGSISTLTIQRTEQRDSAMYRCASSFRTGPKETQYFGPGTRLLVL.

The chain couples TRBV7-9 to TRBJ2-7, with TRBD2 matching over 8 bases. The junction had 6 bases not matched to a gene; V was cut back by 4 bases and J by 1 base. Germline-derived CDR1 and CDR2 are SEHNR and FQNEAQ (reference sequence). The CDR3 spans 15 residues. CDR3 in amino acids: CASSSSSGYSYEQYF. The CDR3 DNA reads as TGTGCCAGCAGCTCGTCTAGCGGGTATTCCTACGAGCAGTACTTC.

The chain recombines TRBV11-3 with TRBJ2-7, with 10 bases identical to TRBD2. Germline V lookup: CDR1 SGHNT, CDR2 YENEEA. The CDR3 length is 16 residues. Germline trimming cut 3 bases from V and 0 bases from J; bases unmatched to any gene: 5. CDR3 protein: CASSFWTSGPSYEQYF. CDR3 bases: TGTGCCAGCAGCTTTTGGACTAGCGGCCCCTCCTACGAGCAGTACTTC.

V usage is TRBV7-8 and J usage is TRBJ2-6, with D unclear. Deletions cut 2 bases from V and 4 bases from J, with 3 bases between. Germline V gene data show CDR1 as SGHVS and CDR2 as FQNEAQ. The CDR3 totals 13 residues. CDR3 region: CASSLNGANVLTF. For the CDR3, the DNA is TGTGCCAGCAGCTTAAACGGGGCCAACGTCCTGACTTTC.

This chain connects TRBV4-3 to TRBJ2-1, with 9 nucleotides matching TRBD2. V dropped 0 bases and J dropped 7; count of bases not matched to a gene: 7. CDR3 length equals 16 residues. Germline V gene lookup returns CDR1 LGHNA and CDR2 YSLEER. CDR3 nucleotides: TGCGCCAGCAGCCAAGATCGATTAGCGGGAGTAAATGAGCAGTTCTTC. Its translation: CASSQDRLAGVNEQFF.